This TCR beta chain came from a study of HIV-infected patients and healthy controls. The repertoire came from unfractionated whole blood and reflected all unsorted peripheral T cells. CDR1 and CDR2 (germline): SGHRS, YFSETQ. The CDR3 runs to 13 residues. The V and J ends lost 3 bases and 7 bases respectively, with 10 bases between them. This clonotype came up many times. cDNA was made from 400 to 500 ng RNA using alpha and beta constant primers. Each of the alpha and beta chains got its own library through chain-specific third strand synthesis with indices. TCRdb reprocessed the 5' RACE reads with MiXCR, giving one entry per CDR3 protein. The repertoire holds around 20,000 distinct CDR3 sequences, with more than 10% as singletons.

Specimen: blood. This sequence originates from an adult in good health. The chain carries TRBV5-1 and TRBJ2-2, with D perhaps TRBD1 or TRBD2 (5 bases each). Here the CDR3 reads CASSWDPFGELFF. For the CDR3, the DNA is TGCGCCAGCAGCTGGGACCCTTTCGGGGAGCTGTTTTTT. The complete variable domain, with remaining parts taken from reference TRBV5-1 and TRBJ2-2, reads KAGVTQTPRYLIKTRGQQVTLSCSPISGHRSVSWYQQTPGQGLQFLFEYFSETQRNKGNFPGRFSGRQFSNSRSEMNVSTLELGDSALYLCASSWDPFGELFFGEGSRLTVL.